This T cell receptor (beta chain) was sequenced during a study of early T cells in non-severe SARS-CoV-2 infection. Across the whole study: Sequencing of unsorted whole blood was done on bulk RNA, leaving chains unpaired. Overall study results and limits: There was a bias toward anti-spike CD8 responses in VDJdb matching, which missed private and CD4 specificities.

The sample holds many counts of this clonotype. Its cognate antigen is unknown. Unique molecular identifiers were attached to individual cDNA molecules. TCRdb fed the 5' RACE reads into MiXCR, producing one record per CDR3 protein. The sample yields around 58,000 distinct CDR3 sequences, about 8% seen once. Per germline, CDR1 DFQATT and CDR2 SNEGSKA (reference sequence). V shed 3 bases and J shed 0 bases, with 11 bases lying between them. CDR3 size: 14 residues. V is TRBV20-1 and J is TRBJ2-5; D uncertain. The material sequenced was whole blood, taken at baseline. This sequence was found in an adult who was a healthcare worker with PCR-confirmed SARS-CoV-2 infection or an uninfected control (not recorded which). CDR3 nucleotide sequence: TGCAGTGCTAGCGGGTGGGTGTACCAAGAGACCCAGTACTTC. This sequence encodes CSASGWVYQETQYF.